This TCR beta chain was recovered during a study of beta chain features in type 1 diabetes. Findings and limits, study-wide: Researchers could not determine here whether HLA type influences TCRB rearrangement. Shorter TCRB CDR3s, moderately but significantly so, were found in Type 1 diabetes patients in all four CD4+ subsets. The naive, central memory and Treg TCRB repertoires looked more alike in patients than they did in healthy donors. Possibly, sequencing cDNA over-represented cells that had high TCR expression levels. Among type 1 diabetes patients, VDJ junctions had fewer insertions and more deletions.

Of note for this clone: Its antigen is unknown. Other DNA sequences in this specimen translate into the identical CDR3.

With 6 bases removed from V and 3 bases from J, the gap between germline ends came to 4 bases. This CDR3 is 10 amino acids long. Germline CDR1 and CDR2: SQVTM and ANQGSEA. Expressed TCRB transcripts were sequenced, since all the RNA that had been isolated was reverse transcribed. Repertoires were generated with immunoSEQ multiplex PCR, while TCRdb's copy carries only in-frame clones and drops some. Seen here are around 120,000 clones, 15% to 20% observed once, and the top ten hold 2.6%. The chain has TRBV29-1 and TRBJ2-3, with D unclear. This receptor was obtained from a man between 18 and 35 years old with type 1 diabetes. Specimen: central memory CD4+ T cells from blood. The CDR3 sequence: CSVDTDTQYF. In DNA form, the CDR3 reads TGCAGCGTGGATACAGATACGCAGTATTTT.